This section outlines one T cell receptor (beta chain) sequence together with its context. Its antigen remains unidentified. The CDR3 totals 16 residues. Germline CDR1 reads LGHNA; CDR2 reads YSLEER. The J segment lost 3 bases and the V segment lost 3 bases, leaving 11 bases of the junction unmatched. This entry is derived from a study of beta chain features in type 1 diabetes. Notes on the study in general: A moderate, significant TCRB CDR3 shortening appeared in type 1 diabetes across four CD4+ subsets.

Since all of the isolated RNA was reverse transcribed, expressed TCRB transcripts were what got sequenced. Sequencing used immunoSEQ multiplex PCR; TCRdb keeps in-frame clones, though not all of them. The sample lists about 230,000 clones, approximately 16% occurring once. The clonotype comes from a young man with type 1 diabetes. Sequenced input: naive CD4+ T cells from blood. This chain connects TRBV4-3 to TRBJ2-7, with 7 bases lining up with TRBD2. This chain's CDR3 is CASSHNLAGGVYEQYF. The CDR3 region has the DNA TGCGCCAGCAGCCACAATTTAGCGGGCGGGGTCTACGAGCAGTACTTC.